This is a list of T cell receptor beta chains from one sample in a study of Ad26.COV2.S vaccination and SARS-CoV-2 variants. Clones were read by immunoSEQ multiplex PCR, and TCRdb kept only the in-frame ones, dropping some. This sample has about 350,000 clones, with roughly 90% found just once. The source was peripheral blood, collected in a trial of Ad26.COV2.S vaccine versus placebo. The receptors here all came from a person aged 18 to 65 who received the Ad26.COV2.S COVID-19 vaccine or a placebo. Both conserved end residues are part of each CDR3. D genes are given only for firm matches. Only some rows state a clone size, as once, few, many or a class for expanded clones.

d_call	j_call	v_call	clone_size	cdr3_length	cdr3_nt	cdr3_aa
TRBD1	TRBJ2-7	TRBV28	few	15	TGTGCCAGCAGAATCCTGGGGGACAGGGGACCCGAGCAGTACTTC	CASRILGDRGPEQYF
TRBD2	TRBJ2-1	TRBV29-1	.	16	TGCAGCGTTGAAGGGACTAGCGGGAGGAGATACAATGAGCAGTTCTTC	CSVEGTSGRRYNEQFF
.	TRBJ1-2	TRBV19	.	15	TGTGCCAGTAGTAGGGGCAGCCTTAGCGGCTATGGCTACACCTTC	CASSRGSLSGYGYTF
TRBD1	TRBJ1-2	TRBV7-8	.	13	TGTGCCAGCAGCCGACGACAGGGAGCCGGCTACACCTTC	CASSRRQGAGYTF
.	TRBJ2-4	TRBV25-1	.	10	TGTGCCAGCAGGGGGGACATTCAGTACTTC	CASRGDIQYF
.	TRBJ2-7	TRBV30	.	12	TGTGCCTGGGGGGGCGGTTCCTACGAGCAGTACTTC	CAWGGGSYEQYF
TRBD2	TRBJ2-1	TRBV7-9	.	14	TGTGCCAGCAGCCCCGGACTAGGAGGGGATGAGCAGTTCTTC	CASSPGLGGDEQFF
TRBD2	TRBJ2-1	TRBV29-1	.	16	TGCAGCGGCCAGACTAGCGGGGGGTTCTCCTACAATGAGCAGTTCTTC	CSGQTSGGFSYNEQFF
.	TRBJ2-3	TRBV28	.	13	TGTGCCAGCAGTTTACCAGACACAGATACGCAGTATTTT	CASSLPDTDTQYF
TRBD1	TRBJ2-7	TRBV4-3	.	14	TGCGCCAGCAGCCGCGGACAGGGTGCCTACGAGCAGTACTTC	CASSRGQGAYEQYF
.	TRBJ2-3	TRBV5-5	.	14	TGTGCCAGCAGCCACCGGGACTCCACATATACGCAGTATTTT	CASSHRDSTYTQYF
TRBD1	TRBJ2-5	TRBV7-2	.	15	TGTGCCAGCAGCGTGGGGACAGGCGGTGGGGAGACCCAGTACTTC	CASSVGTGGGETQYF
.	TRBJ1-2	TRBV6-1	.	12	TGTGCCAGCAGTGAAGGGGTCTATGGCTACACCTTC	CASSEGVYGYTF
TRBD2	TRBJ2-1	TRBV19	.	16	TGTGCCAGTAGTATAGCCGGCCTAGCGGGAGGAAATGAGCAGTTCTTC	CASSIAGLAGGNEQFF
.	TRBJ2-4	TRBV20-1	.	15	TGCAGTGCTAGTGCGCGGGTGGTATTCAAAAACATTCAGTACTTC	CSASARVVFKNIQYF
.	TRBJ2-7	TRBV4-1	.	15	TGCGCCAGCAGCCAAGAGGGCGGGGCCCTTCGCGAGCAGTACTTC	CASSQEGGALREQYF
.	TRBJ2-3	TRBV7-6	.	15	TGTGCCAGCAGCTTACAACTAGGGGCCACAGATACGCAGTATTTT	CASSLQLGATDTQYF
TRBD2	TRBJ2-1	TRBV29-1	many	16	TGCAGCGTGGGCCCTATTGGAGCGGGGGCTGTGGATGAGCAGTTCTTC	CSVGPIGAGAVDEQFF
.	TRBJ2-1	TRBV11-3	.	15	TGTGCCAGCAGCTTAGGAGGACTCTTTTACAATGAGCAGTTCTTC	CASSLGGLFYNEQFF
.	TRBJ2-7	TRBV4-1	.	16	TGCGCCAGCAGCCAGAGCTTGGCAGATCCCTTAAACGAGCAGTACTTC	CASSQSLADPLNEQYF
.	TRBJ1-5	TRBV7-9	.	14	TGTGCCAGCAGCTTAGAGCCCAGCAATCAGCCCCAGCATTTT	CASSLEPSNQPQHF
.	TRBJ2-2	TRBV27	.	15	TGTGCCAGCAGTTGGGGACACCTTAACACCGGGGAGCTGTTTTTT	CASSWGHLNTGELFF
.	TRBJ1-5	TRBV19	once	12	TGTGCCAGTAGTAATTGGGGTCAGCCCCAGCATTTT	CASSNWGQPQHF
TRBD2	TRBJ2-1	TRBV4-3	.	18	TGCGCCAGCAGCCAAGAAGGGACTAGCGGGCCCTCCTACAATGAGCAGTTCTTC	CASSQEGTSGPSYNEQFF
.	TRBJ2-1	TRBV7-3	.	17	TGTGCCAGCAGCTTAGCCGGGCGAGAAAGGCCCTACAATGAGCAGTTCTTC	CASSLAGRERPYNEQFF